This T cell receptor (beta chain) came from a study of technical replicates of blood from a handful of donors. The data were produced by immunoSEQ multiplex PCR, yet TCRdb's version contains in-frame clones alone and is incomplete. The data show over 75,000 clones, with 90% to 97% seen just once and approximately 0.22% held by the top ten. From germline, CDR1 is SGHAT and CDR2 FQNNGV. The CDR3 is made up of 11 amino acids. Trimming took off 4 bases at V and 3 bases at J, with 4 bases between the two ends. Sequences were obtained from T cells isolated from PBMCs. V gene TRBV11-2 combines with J gene TRBJ2-7; no firm D call. The receptor comes from a human donor in good health. The CDR3 nucleotides read TGTGCCAGCAGCTCCCTCTACGAGCAGTACTTC. Translated: CASSSLYEQYF.